The 7 T cell receptor beta chains below come from one sample, sequenced in a study of blood T cell repertoires in COVID-19. Here immunoSEQ multiplex PCR was the method, and the copy in TCRdb shows in-frame clones only, minus some. The table shows over 150,000 clones, with 70% to 85% occurring only once. Sequencing was carried out using peripheral blood. The receptors originated from a human donor with acute or convalescent COVID-19. The donor label of this sample is uncertain.

The rearrangement links TRBV19 to TRBJ2-6, with TRBD1 identical over 9 bases. CDR1 LNHDA and CDR2 SQIVND come from the germline V gene (reference sequence). Trimming cost V 4 bases and J 0 bases; bases outside gene matches: 7. This CDR3 region has 18 residues. Here the CDR3 reads CASSTRDRAISGANVLTF. CDR3 sequence (DNA): TGTGCCAGTAGTACACGGGACAGGGCAATCTCTGGGGCCAACGTCCTGACTTTC.

This sequence joins TRBV30 and TRBJ1-2, with 8 nucleotides matching TRBD1. The junction had 6 bases not matched to a gene; V was cut back by 2 bases and J by 7 bases. The CDR3 is 13 residues long. In germline, CDR1 is GTSNPN, CDR2 SVGIG (reference sequence). The CDR3 is CAWSLAGGFGYTF. The CDR3, as DNA: TGTGCCTGGAGTTTAGCAGGGGGCTTTGGCTACACCTTC.

This chain links TRBV6-5 with TRBJ1-2, with 8 bases identical to TRBD1. Looked up from germline, CDR1 is MNHEY and CDR2 is SVGAGI. The CDR3 totals 13 residues. With V trimmed by 2 bases and J by 8 bases, 4 bases remained unmatched. The CDR3 protein is CASSYVSGGGYTF. CDR3 DNA: TGTGCCAGCAGTTACGTCTCAGGGGGCGGCTACACCTTC.

This chain uses TRBV7-2 with TRBJ2-1; TRBD2 matches 12 bases. The CDR3 is made up of 16 amino acids. J was trimmed by 6 bases and V by 1 base; bases with no gene match: 4. CDR1 SGHTA and CDR2 FQGNSA come from the germline V gene. Here the CDR3 DNA reads TGTGCCAGCAGCTTAGACGCTAGCGGGAGGGCCAATGAGCAGTTCTTC. The encoded protein is CASSLDASGRANEQFF.

DNA for the CDR3: TGTGCCAGCAGCTTAAGGCAGGGGGTCCAGCCCCAGCATTTT. Its translation is CASSLRQGVQPQHF. The chain employs TRBV7-6 and TRBJ1-5, with 7 bases that match TRBD1. The CDR3 covers 14 residues. The V gene end was trimmed by 2 bases and the J gene end by 7 bases; junction bases not matched to a gene: 5. Germline V lookup: CDR1 SGHVS, CDR2 FNYEAQ.

V gene TRBV10-1 combines with J gene TRBJ2-3, with D perhaps TRBD2 (5 bases). Germline V CDR1 and CDR2: WNHNN, SYGVQD (reference sequence). This CDR3 spans 14 amino acids. The V and J ends lost 8 bases and 4 bases respectively, with 16 bases between them. CDR3 protein: CASSSGGKADTQYF. CDR3 DNA: TGCGCCAGCTCCAGCGGCGGTAAAGCAGATACGCAGTATTTT.

This rearrangement joins TRBV2 to TRBJ1-4; 7 positions agree with TRBD1. This CDR3 is built from 13 residues. Germline CDR1 and CDR2: SNHLY and FYNNEI. V gave up 4 bases and J gave up 8 bases; unmatched junction bases: 4. The chain's CDR3 is CASSGGQWEKLFF. The DNA of the CDR3 is TGTGCCAGCAGTGGGGGACAGTGGGAAAAACTGTTTTTT.